This T cell receptor (beta chain) derives from a study of PD-L1 blockade in urothelial cancer. The CDR3 totals 20 residues. The ends lost 6 bases at V and 2 bases at J; junction bases unmatched: 20. The germline gives CDR1 MNHEY, CDR2 SMNVEV (reference sequence). The protocol was immunoSEQ multiplex PCR, while the TCRdb copy is restricted to in-frame clones and leaves out a portion. The table includes 44,000 or so clones, approximately 89% detected once. In its sample, this clone was seen once. The rearrangement uses TRBV27 and TRBJ2-1; 9 bases fit TRBD1. The specimen was PBMCs, collected around atezolizumab (anti-PD-L1) treatment. The source is a man aged 80 or over with urothelial cancer. CDR3 nucleotide sequence: TGTGCCAGCAGGAATTTCGGGACAGGGTCCACGTTGGTAACCTACAATGAGCAGTTCTTC. Its protein is CASRNFGTGSTLVTYNEQFF.